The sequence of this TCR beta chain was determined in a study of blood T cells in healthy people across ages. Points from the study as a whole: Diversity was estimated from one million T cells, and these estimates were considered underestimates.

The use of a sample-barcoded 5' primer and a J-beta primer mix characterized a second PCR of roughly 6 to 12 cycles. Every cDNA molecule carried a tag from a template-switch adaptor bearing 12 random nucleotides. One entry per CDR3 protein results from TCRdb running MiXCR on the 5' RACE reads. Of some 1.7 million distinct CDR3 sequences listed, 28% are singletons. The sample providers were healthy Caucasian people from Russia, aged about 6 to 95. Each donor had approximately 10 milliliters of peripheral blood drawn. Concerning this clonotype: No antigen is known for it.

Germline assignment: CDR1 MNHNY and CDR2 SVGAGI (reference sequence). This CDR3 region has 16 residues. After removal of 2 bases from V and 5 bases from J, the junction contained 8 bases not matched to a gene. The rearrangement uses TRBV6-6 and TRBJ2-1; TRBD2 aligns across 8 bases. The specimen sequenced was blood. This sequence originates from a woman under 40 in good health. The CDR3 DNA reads TGTGCCAGCAGTTACCGAGCGGGAGAGTATGACAATGAGCAGTTCTTC. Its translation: CASSYRAGEYDNEQFF.